This T cell receptor beta chain emerged from a study of sequential checkpoint blockade in melanoma (dated by TCRdb to about 2019). About the study as a whole: Patients were randomized 1:1 to first-line nivolumab followed by ipilimumab (arm A) or ipilimumab followed by nivolumab (arm B). Both trial sequences were followed by maintenance nivolumab. Summary of the overall study and its limitations: The model for predicting response that combines TCR metrics with mutation burden needs to be validated in larger, independent patient cohorts.

Taken with the paper, the label for treatment or condition translates to: randomized to nivolumab then ipilimumab (arm A) or the reverse (arm B). None of the patients in the trial had previously been given DNA-damaging chemotherapy. On a FACS Aria II flow cytometer, live CD3+CD8+ cells that were negative for CD19 and CD56 were sorted from thawed PBMCs. Samples came from patients with melanoma in CheckMate 064, a randomized, open-label phase II trial of sequential checkpoint blockade. Peripheral blood mononuclear cells were collected by leukapheresis, purified with Ficoll-Paque, and frozen in human serum with approximately 10% DMSO. Purity of sorted blood CD3+CD8+ cells was verified at >95% immediately after sorting, followed by DNA extraction. This clone was recorded once. There is no known antigen for this receptor. Nothing much larger sits one base from this clone, and base qualities are not available.

TCRbeta CDR3 regions were immunosequenced from genomic DNA with the immunoSEQ Assay. Before high-throughput sequencing, the genomic DNA was amplified using bias-controlled multiplex PCR. In the paper's pipeline: To quantify the absolute abundance of each unique TCRbeta CDR3 region, the sequences were collapsed and filtered. Clonality, defined as 1 minus Pielou's evenness, was calculated using only productive rearrangements. A previously published method was used to identify clones whose frequencies were significantly greater in on-treatment samples than in baseline samples. TCRdb stores this immuneACCESS table with in-frame sequences only. Part of the clones is absent; in the studies checked, under half of the shortfall reflects unresolved V genes, and no reason is known for the rest. V and J calls and clone size are as listed in that table; D and trimming were resolved from the DNA. Recorded for this sample are about 17,000 clones; over 60% of them occurred a single time. The ten most abundant clones make up 20% to 25% of the sample.

Cut back by 5 bases and 1 base, the V and J ends lie 22 bases apart. CDR1 and CDR2, looked up from the germline V gene (reference sequence), are SEHNR and FQNEAQ. The CDR3 starts with the cysteine, ends with the phenylalanine, and has 18 residues. Here the CDR3 DNA is all that survives: 54 bases in frame from base 1. The sequence came from a human donor with melanoma. The sequence links TRBV7-9 to TRBJ2-3; the D region possibly corresponds to TRBD2 (7 bases align). The sequenced sample was CD8+ T cells sorted from blood (inferred from file names), obtained from a patient given nivolumab and ipilimumab in sequence. Read as DNA, the sequence is TGTGCCAGCAGCCACTTAATAGGGGGGGTCGGCGGCACAGATACGCAGTATTTT. The translation is CASSHLIGGVGGTDTQYF.